This T cell receptor beta chain originates from a study of early T cells in non-severe SARS-CoV-2 infection. Study-level points and caveats: VDJdb-based matching was biased toward anti-spike CD8 responses and missed private and CD4 specificities.

In the case of this clonotype: Its antigen is undetermined.

Germline V gene lookup returns CDR1 MGHDK and CDR2 SYGVNS. The V and J ends lost 3 bases and 2 bases respectively, with 11 bases between them. The CDR3 sequence is 15 residues long. Attached unique molecular identifiers marked individual cDNA molecules. TCRdb itself ran the 5' RACE reads through MiXCR, one entry per CDR3 protein. This sample carries about 64,000 distinct CDR3 sequences, just over 20% of them seen once, and the ten largest clones take 16%. The sequenced sample was whole blood, obtained at baseline. The receptor's source is an adult who was a healthcare worker with PCR-confirmed SARS-CoV-2 infection or an uninfected control (not recorded which). The chain couples TRBV25-1 to TRBJ1-3, with D tentatively TRBD1 (6 bases). CDR3 nucleotide sequence: TGTGCCAGCAGTGATTGGACAGCAACTGGAAACACCATATATTTT. Its protein product is CASSDWTATGNTIYF.